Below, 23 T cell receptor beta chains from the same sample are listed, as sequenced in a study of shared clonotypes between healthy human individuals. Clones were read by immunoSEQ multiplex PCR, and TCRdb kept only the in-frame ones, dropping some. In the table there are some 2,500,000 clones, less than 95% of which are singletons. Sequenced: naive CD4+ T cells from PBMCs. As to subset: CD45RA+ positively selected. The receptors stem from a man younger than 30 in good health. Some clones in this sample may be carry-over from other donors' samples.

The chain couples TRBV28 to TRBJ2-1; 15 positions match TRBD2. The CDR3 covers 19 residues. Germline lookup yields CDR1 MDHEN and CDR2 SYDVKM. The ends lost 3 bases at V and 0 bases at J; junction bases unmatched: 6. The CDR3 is CASSFQGLAGGTSYNEQFF. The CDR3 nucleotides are TGTGCCAGCAGTTTTCAAGGACTAGCGGGAGGGACCTCCTACAATGAGCAGTTCTTC.

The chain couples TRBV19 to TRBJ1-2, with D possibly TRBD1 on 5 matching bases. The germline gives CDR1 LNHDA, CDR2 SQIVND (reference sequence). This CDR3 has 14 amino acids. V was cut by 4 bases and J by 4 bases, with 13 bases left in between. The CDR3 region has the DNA TGTGCCAGTAGTAAACCTAACGGGGCCTATGGCTACACCTTC. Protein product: CASSKPNGAYGYTF. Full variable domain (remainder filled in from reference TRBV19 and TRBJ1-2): DGGITQSPKYLFRKEGQNVTLSCEQNLNHDAMYWYRQDPGQGLRLIYYSQIVNDFQKGDIAEGYSVSREKKESFPLTVTSAQKNPTAFYLCASSKPNGAYGYTFGSGTRLTVV.

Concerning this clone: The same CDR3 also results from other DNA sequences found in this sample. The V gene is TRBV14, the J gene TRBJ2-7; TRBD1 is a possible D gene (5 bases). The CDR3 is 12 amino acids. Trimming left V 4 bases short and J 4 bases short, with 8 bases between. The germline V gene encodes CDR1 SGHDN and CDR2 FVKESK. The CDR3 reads CASSPRGYEQYF. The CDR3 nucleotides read TGTGCCAGCAGCCCAAGGGGATACGAGCAGTACTTC.

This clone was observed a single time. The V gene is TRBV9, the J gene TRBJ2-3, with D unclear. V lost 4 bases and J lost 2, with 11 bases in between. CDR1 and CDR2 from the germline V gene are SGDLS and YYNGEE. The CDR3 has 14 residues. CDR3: CASSPPPDTDTQYF. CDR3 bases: TGTGCCAGCAGCCCCCCTCCAGACACAGATACGCAGTATTTT.

The CDR3 DNA reads as TGTGCCAGCAGCCAAGACGCGACTAGTGGCGATGAGCAGTTCTTC. This sequence encodes CASSQDATSGDEQFF. V is TRBV4-2 and J is TRBJ2-1, with a possible D match to TRBD2 (6 bases). V lost 0 bases, J lost 8 bases, and 14 bases lay in between. The CDR3 length is 15 residues. Germline V lookup: CDR1 LGHNA, CDR2 YNFKEQ.

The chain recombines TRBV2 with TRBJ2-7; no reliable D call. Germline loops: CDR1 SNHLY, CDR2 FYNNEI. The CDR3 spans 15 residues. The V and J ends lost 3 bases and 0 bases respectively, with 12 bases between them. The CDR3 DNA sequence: TGTGCCAGCAGTGACTTGGTACTTAACTCCTACGAGCAGTACTTC. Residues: CASSDLVLNSYEQYF.

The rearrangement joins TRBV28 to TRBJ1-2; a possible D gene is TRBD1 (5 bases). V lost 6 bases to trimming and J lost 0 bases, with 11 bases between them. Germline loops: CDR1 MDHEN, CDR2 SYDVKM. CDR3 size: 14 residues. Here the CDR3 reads CASRSGGSNYGYTF. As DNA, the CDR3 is TGTGCCAGCAGGTCGGGGGGGTCTAACTATGGCTACACCTTC.

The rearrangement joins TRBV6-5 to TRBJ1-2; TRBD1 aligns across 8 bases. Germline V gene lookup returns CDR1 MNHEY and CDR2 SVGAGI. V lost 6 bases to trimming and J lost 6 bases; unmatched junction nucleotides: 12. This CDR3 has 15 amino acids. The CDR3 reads CASSTFGQGLDGYTF. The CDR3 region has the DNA TGTGCCAGCAGCACATTCGGACAGGGCCTCGATGGCTACACCTTC.

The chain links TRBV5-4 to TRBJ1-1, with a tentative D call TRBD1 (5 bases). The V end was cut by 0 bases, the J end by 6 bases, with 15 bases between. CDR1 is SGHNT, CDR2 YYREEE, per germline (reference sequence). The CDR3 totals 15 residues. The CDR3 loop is CASSLALSGSPEAFF. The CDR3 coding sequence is TGTGCCAGCAGCTTGGCCCTATCAGGGTCGCCTGAAGCTTTCTTT.

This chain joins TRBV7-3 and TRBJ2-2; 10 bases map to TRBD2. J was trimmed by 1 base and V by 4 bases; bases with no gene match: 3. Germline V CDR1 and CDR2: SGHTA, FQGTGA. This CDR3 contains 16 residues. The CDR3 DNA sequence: TGTGCCAGCAGCTCCATAGCGGGGGGGAACACCGGGGAGCTGTTTTTT. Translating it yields CASSSIAGGNTGELFF.

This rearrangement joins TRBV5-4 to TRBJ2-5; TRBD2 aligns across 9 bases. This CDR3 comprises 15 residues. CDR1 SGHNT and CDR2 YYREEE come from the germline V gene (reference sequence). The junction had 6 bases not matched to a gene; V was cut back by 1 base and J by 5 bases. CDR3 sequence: CASSLTGTSRETQYF. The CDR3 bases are TGTGCCAGCAGCTTGACCGGGACTAGCCGCGAGACCCAGTACTTC.

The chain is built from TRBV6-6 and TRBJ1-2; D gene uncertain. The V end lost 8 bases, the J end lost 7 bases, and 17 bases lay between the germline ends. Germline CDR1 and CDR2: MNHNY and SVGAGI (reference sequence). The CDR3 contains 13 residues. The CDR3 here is CASAARRFSGYTF. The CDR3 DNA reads TGTGCCAGCGCGGCAAGACGATTCTCTGGCTACACCTTC.

This CDR3 reads CASSQDLGHEQYF. CDR3 coding DNA: TGCGCCAGCAGCCAAGATCTTGGCCACGAGCAGTACTTC. The chain carries TRBV4-3 and TRBJ2-7; D is unresolved. Germline lookup yields CDR1 LGHNA and CDR2 YSLEER. The germline V and J ends were trimmed by 0 bases and 5 bases, with 8 bases remaining between them. This CDR3 has 13 residues.

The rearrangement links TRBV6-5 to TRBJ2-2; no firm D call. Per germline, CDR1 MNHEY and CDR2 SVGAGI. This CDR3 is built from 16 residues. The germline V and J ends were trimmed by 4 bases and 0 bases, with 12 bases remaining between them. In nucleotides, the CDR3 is TGTGCCAGCAGTTTCGTCCGGGCCCCGAACACCGGGGAGCTGTTTTTT. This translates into CASSFVRAPNTGELFF.

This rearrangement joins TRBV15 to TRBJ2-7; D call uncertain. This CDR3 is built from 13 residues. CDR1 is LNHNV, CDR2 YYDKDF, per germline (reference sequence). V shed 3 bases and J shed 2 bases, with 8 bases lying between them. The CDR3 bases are TGTGCCACCAGCAGGTCAAGAGCCTACGAGCAGTACTTC. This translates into CATSRSRAYEQYF.

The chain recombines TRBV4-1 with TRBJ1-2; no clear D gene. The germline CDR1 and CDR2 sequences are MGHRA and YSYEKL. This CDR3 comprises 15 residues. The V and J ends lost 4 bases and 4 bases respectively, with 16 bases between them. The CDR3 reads CASSLGLAAGYGYTF. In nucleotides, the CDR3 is TGCGCCAGCAGCCTCGGACTCGCCGCGGGCTATGGCTACACCTTC.

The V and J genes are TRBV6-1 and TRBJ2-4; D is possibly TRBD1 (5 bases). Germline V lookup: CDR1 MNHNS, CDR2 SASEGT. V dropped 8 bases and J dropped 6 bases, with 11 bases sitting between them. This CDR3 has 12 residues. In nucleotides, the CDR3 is TGTGCCAGCTTGGACACCGTAAACATTCAGTACTTC. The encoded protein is CASLDTVNIQYF.

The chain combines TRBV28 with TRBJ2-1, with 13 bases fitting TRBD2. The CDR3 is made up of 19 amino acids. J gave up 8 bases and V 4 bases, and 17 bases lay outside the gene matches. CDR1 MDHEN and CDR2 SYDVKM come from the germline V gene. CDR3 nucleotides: TGTGCCAGCAGTTCATCCCGGATTACTAGCGGGAGGGCCCTCGATGAGCAGTTCTTC. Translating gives CASSSSRITSGRALDEQFF.

The CDR3 bases are TGTGCCTCCCGCAGGGAACAGGGAGGGTCACCCCTCCACTTT. Its protein product is CASRREQGGSPLHF. The chain carries TRBV2 and TRBJ1-6; tentative D call: TRBD1 (6 bases). CDR1 SNHLY and CDR2 FYNNEI come from the germline V gene. The CDR3 has 14 residues. Trimming removed 11 bases from V and 10 bases from J, with 21 bases in between.

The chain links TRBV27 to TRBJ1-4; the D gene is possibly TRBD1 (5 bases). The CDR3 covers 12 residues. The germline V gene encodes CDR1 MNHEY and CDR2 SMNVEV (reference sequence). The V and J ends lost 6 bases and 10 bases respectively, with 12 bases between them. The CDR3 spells CASRQGQGKLFF. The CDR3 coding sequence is TGTGCCAGCAGACAAGGCCAGGGAAAACTGTTTTTT.

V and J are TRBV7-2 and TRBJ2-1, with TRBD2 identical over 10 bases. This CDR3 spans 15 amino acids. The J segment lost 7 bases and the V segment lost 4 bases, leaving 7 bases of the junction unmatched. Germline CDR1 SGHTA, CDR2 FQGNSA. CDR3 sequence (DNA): TGTGCCAGCAGCTGGGGAACTAGCGGGATTAATGAGCAGTTCTTC. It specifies CASSWGTSGINEQFF.

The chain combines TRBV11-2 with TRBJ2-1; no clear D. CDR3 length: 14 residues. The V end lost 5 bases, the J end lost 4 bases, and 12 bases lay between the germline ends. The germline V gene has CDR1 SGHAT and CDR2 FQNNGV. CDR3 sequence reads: CASSVATLYNEQFF. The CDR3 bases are TGTGCCAGCAGCGTCGCTACCCTTTACAATGAGCAGTTCTTC.

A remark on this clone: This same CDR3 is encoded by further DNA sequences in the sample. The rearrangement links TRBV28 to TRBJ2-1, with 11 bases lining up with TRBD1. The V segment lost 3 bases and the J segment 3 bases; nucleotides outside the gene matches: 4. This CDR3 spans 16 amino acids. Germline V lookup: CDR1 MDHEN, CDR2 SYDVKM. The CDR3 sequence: CASSLGGTGGYNEQFF. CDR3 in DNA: TGTGCCAGCAGTTTGGGCGGGACAGGGGGCTACAATGAGCAGTTCTTC.